A single sample gave rise to the 10 T cell receptor beta chains below, sequenced in a study of shared clonotypes between healthy human individuals. Generated by immunoSEQ multiplex PCR, the TCRdb table keeps only in-frame clones and is missing some. In the table there are more than 1,200,000 clones, just under 99% of which are singletons. What was sequenced was naive CD4+ T cells sorted from blood. As to subset: CD45RA+ positively selected. The receptors derive from a man between 25 and 39 years old in good health.

This chain connects TRBV7-9 to TRBJ2-3; 11 nucleotides agree with TRBD2. The CDR3 is 18 amino acids. With 5 bases clipped from V and 4 bases from J, the junction kept 14 bases outside the gene matches. CDR1 SEHNR and CDR2 FQNEAQ come from the germline V gene (reference sequence). The CDR3 protein is CASSAGTSGSLRADTQYF. The CDR3 region has the DNA TGTGCCAGCAGCGCCGGGACTAGCGGCTCTCTTCGGGCAGATACGCAGTATTTT.

The chain joins TRBV5-5 to TRBJ1-2, with D possibly being TRBD1 (6 bases). The length of the CDR3 is 14 residues. V was shortened by 0 bases and J by 4 bases, with 10 bases between the two germline ends. CDR1 and CDR2 from the germline V gene are SGHKS and YYEKEE (reference sequence). Here the CDR3 DNA reads TGTGCCAGCAGCTTGGCAGGGGACATCTATGGCTACACCTTC. Encoded protein: CASSLAGDIYGYTF.

V usage is TRBV13 and J usage is TRBJ2-5; D may be TRBD1 or TRBD2 (5 bases each). V lost 6 bases and J 2 bases, leaving 10 bases between the germline ends. The CDR3 extends over 13 amino acids. Germline CDR1 is PRHDT and CDR2 is FYEKMQ (reference sequence). The CDR3 reads CASRDGTQETQYF. CDR3 in DNA: TGTGCCAGCAGGGACGGGACGCAAGAGACCCAGTACTTC.

The V call is TRBV27, the J call TRBJ1-5; TRBD1 matches 7 bases. Germline CDR1 reads MNHEY; CDR2 reads SMNVEV (reference sequence). The CDR3 has 15 residues. Germline trimming cut 6 bases from V and 4 bases from J; bases unmatched to any gene: 9. CDR3 sequence: CASRPMGQINQPQHF. CDR3 sequence (DNA): TGTGCCAGCAGACCCATGGGACAGATAAATCAGCCCCAGCATTTT.

The rearrangement uses TRBV11-2 and TRBJ2-7; D unclear. The germline gives CDR1 SGHAT, CDR2 FQNNGV. The CDR3 consists of 14 residues. V shed 0 bases and J shed 3 bases, with 9 bases lying between them. The chain's CDR3 is CASSLDNSYYEQYF. The CDR3 DNA follows: TGTGCCAGCAGCTTAGACAACTCCTACTACGAGCAGTACTTC.

The chain employs TRBV18 and TRBJ2-3; TRBD2 matches 11 bases. The CDR3 extends over 15 amino acids. The junction had 12 bases not matched to a gene; V was cut back by 6 bases and J by 10 bases. The germline V gene encodes CDR1 KGHSH and CDR2 LQKENI. The CDR3 protein is CASSRLAGNEPAQYF. CDR3 in DNA: TGTGCCAGCTCCAGACTAGCGGGAAACGAGCCGGCGCAGTATTTT.

J is TRBJ1-5 and V is TRBV5-3; TRBD1 aligns across 9 bases. TRBV5-3 is treated as an ORF (open reading frame) with a function not yet certain. V shed 3 bases, J shed 7 bases, and the junction held 5 bases outside the gene matches. This CDR3 has 14 amino acids. CDR3 region: CARSSRTGEQPQHF. The CDR3, as DNA: TGTGCCAGAAGCTCGAGGACAGGGGAGCAGCCCCAGCATTTT.

The chain is built from TRBV5-1 and TRBJ2-1, with 10 bases matching TRBD1. The CDR3 is 17 residues long. V lost 3 bases, J lost 4 bases, and 10 bases stayed unmatched. Germline CDR1 is SGHRS and CDR2 is YFSETQ. Here the CDR3 DNA reads TGCGCCAGCAGCTCCGGGACAGGGGTTAATCCTTACAATGAGCAGTTCTTC. Translation gives CASSSGTGVNPYNEQFF.

The chain recombines TRBV19 with TRBJ2-2; a possible D gene is TRBD1 (5 bases). The CDR3 totals 17 residues. With 5 bases removed from V and 5 bases from J, the gap between germline ends came to 21 bases. Per germline, CDR1 LNHDA and CDR2 SQIVND (reference sequence). CDR3 residues: CASSSQRLSDRTGELFF. In DNA, the CDR3 is TGTGCCAGTAGTTCCCAACGGCTTTCCGACAGAACCGGGGAGCTGTTTTTT.

The chain links TRBV6-1 to TRBJ1-1; D is possibly TRBD1 (5 bases). Per germline, CDR1 MNHNS and CDR2 SASEGT. With 6 bases removed from V and 5 bases from J, the gap between germline ends came to 13 bases. This CDR3 is 13 amino acids long. CDR3 nucleotide sequence: TGTGCCAGCAGGCCAGGGATTCGGACTGAAGCTTTCTTT. The encoded protein is CASRPGIRTEAFF.